These 25 T cell receptor beta chains were all obtained from the same sample, sequenced in a study of shared clonotypes between healthy human individuals. Produced via immunoSEQ multiplex PCR; TCRdb's table is partial and in-frame only. The sample has over a million clones, around 97% seen once. The specimen sequenced was naive CD4+ T cells sorted from blood. This sample's subset: CD45RA+ positively selected. These receptors were taken from a man aged 25 to 45 in good health.

The chain combines TRBV2 with TRBJ1-5; no firm D call. The V and J ends lost 4 bases and 4 bases respectively, with 8 bases between them. CDR1 is SNHLY and CDR2 is FYNNEI in the germline V gene. This CDR3 contains 13 residues. CDR3: CASSAGANQPQHF. The CDR3 DNA reads as TGTGCCAGCAGTGCTGGAGCAAATCAGCCCCAGCATTTT.

The chain employs TRBV7-3 and TRBJ2-5; 7 nucleotides match TRBD1. The CDR3 has 14 residues. V gave up 5 bases and J gave up 5 bases; unmatched junction bases: 8. CDR1 SGHTA and CDR2 FQGTGA come from the germline V gene. CDR3 sequence: CASSRTGAGETQYF. CDR3 DNA: TGTGCCAGCAGCCGTACAGGGGCCGGGGAGACCCAGTACTTC. Supplemented by reference TRBV7-3 and TRBJ2-5, the full variable domain reads GAGVSQTPSNKVTEKGKYVELRCDPISGHTALYWYRQSLGQGPEFLIYFQGTGAADDSGLPNDRFFAVRPEGSVSTLKIQRTERGDSAVYLCASSRTGAGETQYFGPGTRLLVL.

The V gene is TRBV7-6, the J gene TRBJ2-1; 8 nucleotides agree with TRBD1. Germline CDR1 and CDR2: SGHVS and FNYEAQ. The CDR3 loop spans 15 amino acids. With V trimmed by 4 bases and J by 2 bases, 4 bases remained unmatched. The CDR3 bases are TGTGCCAGCAGCTCGGGGACAGGAGCCTACAATGAGCAGTTCTTC. Amino acids: CASSSGTGAYNEQFF.

The chain combines TRBV4-2 with TRBJ2-4; no firm D call. CDR1 and CDR2 from the germline V gene are LGHNA and YNFKEQ. Trimming stripped 0 bases from V and 3 bases from J, with 12 bases between. The CDR3 sequence is 16 residues long. CDR3 residues: CASSQEGSKVKNIQYF. DNA for the CDR3: TGTGCCAGCAGCCAAGAGGGAAGTAAAGTCAAAAACATTCAGTACTTC.

CDR3 in amino acids: CASSGGQGIQETQYF. The CDR3 DNA sequence: TGTGCCAGCAGTGGGGGACAGGGCATCCAAGAGACCCAGTACTTC. The chain joins TRBV25-1 to TRBJ2-5; 9 nucleotides line up with TRBD1. The CDR3 is made up of 15 amino acids. The trim removed 4 bases at V and 1 base at J, leaving 4 bases unmatched. In germline, CDR1 is MGHDK, CDR2 SYGVNS.

About this clone itself: Other DNA variants within this sample encode the same CDR3. CDR3 nucleotide sequence: TGCGCCAGCTCTCGGACCGCGAACACTGAAGCTTTCTTT. It translates to CASSRTANTEAFF. This rearrangement joins TRBV10-1 to TRBJ1-1; D not resolved. Trimming removed 8 bases from V and 1 base from J, with 11 bases in between. Germline V gives CDR1 WNHNN, CDR2 SYGVQD (reference sequence). The CDR3 is 13 residues long.

The chain employs TRBV28 and TRBJ2-1, with 9 positions matching TRBD1. The CDR3 totals 17 residues. Germline V gives CDR1 MDHEN, CDR2 SYDVKM. Losses at the gene ends were 6 bases for V and 1 base for J; bases not matched to a gene: 10. CDR3 coding DNA: TGTGCCAGCAGGCAGTATACCGGGACAGGGTCCTACAATGAGCAGTTCTTC. Protein product: CASRQYTGTGSYNEQFF.

This chain links TRBV5-1 with TRBJ2-7, with TRBD1 matching over 8 bases. Germline V gene data show CDR1 as SGHRS and CDR2 as YFSETQ. Trimming cost V 0 bases and J 2 bases; bases outside gene matches: 7. This CDR3 is built from 16 residues. This CDR3 is CASSLDPGGQAYEQYF. The CDR3 coding sequence is TGCGCCAGCAGCTTGGACCCAGGGGGCCAAGCCTACGAGCAGTACTTC.

This chain uses TRBV9 with TRBJ1-1; D possibly corresponds to TRBD1 (5 bases). The CDR3 is 13 amino acids. Trimming shortened V by 0 bases and J by 7 bases, and 10 bases separated the two germline ends. Looked up from germline, CDR1 is SGDLS and CDR2 is YYNGEE. CDR3 in DNA: TGTGCCAGCAGCGTAGCGATCGACAGTGAAGCTTTCTTT. Protein: CASSVAIDSEAFF.

V and J are TRBV6-1 and TRBJ2-1, with no clear D. V lost 5 bases and J 8 bases, leaving 10 bases between the germline ends. CDR1 and CDR2 from the germline V gene are MNHNS and SASEGT. The CDR3 totals 12 residues. CDR3 in amino acids: CASSPRLYEQFF. The CDR3 nucleotides read TGTGCCAGCAGTCCCCGGCTCTATGAGCAGTTCTTC.

The chain uses TRBV6-1 and TRBJ2-7, with 7 bases that match TRBD2. CDR3 size: 13 residues. CDR1 and CDR2 (germline): MNHNS, SASEGT. Trimming took 10 bases from V and 4 from J; bases not matched to a gene: 10. CDR3 loop: CAMRPSGSYEQYF. CDR3 sequence (DNA): TGTGCCATGAGACCTAGCGGATCGTACGAGCAGTACTTC.

V and J are TRBV7-2 and TRBJ2-1, with D perhaps TRBD2 (5 bases). Germline CDR1 and CDR2: SGHTA and FQGNSA. The CDR3 covers 16 residues. V lost 5 bases and J lost 0, with 14 bases in between. CDR3 in DNA: TGTGCCAGCAGCCCCGTTACGGGGAGCTCCTACAATGAGCAGTTCTTC. This codes for CASSPVTGSSYNEQFF.

The chain couples TRBV5-4 to TRBJ1-4; tentatively, D is TRBD1 (5 bases). The CDR3 spans 12 residues. V was shortened by 4 bases and J by 11 bases, with 12 bases between the two germline ends. Germline V lookup: CDR1 SGHNT, CDR2 YYREEE (reference sequence). Written as DNA, the CDR3 is TGTGCCAGCAGCCCGGTTGGGGGGAAACTGTTTTTT. Encoded protein: CASSPVGGKLFF.

This chain joins TRBV11-3 and TRBJ2-2; D is uncertain. V was pared by 2 bases and J by 7 bases, with 8 bases between. CDR3 length equals 13 residues. CDR1 is SGHNT, CDR2 YENEEA, per germline. In nucleotides, the CDR3 is TGTGCCAGCAGCTTAACCCCAGGCGGGGAGCTGTTTTTT. This translates into CASSLTPGGELFF.

The chain combines TRBV14 with TRBJ1-1, with TRBD1 identical over 7 bases. Per germline, CDR1 SGHDN and CDR2 FVKESK. J gave up 5 bases and V 3 bases, and 6 bases lay outside the gene matches. The CDR3 is 14 residues long. The CDR3 sequence is CASSQTGTSTEAFF. The CDR3 nucleotides are TGTGCCAGCAGCCAGACAGGGACATCGACTGAAGCTTTCTTT.

A single count supports this clone. This chain uses TRBV5-5 with TRBJ1-2; weak D call: TRBD1 (6 bases). This CDR3 has 15 amino acids. Germline CDR1 and CDR2: SGHKS and YYEKEE (reference sequence). Trimming pared 5 bases from V and 0 bases from J, leaving 14 bases between. The CDR3, as DNA: TGTGCCAGCAGGATCGGGGGCAGCTCTAACTATGGCTACACCTTC. It encodes CASRIGGSSNYGYTF. Full variable domain (rest looked up from reference TRBV5-5 and TRBJ1-2): DAGVTQSPTHLIKTRGQQVTLRCSPISGHKSVSWYQQVLGQGPQFIFQYYEKEERGRGNFPDRFSARQFPNYSSELNVNALLLGDSALYLCASRIGGSSNYGYTFGSGTRLTVV.

V is TRBV11-2 and J is TRBJ2-7; weak D call: TRBD2 (6 bases). V lost 5 bases to trimming and J lost 4 bases, with 12 bases between them. CDR3 size: 13 residues. Germline CDR1 reads SGHAT; CDR2 reads FQNNGV. Written as DNA, the CDR3 is TGTGCCAGCAGCCCCAATGGAGGGTACGAGCAGTACTTC. Translation: CASSPNGGYEQYF.

The V and J genes are TRBV6-6 and TRBJ2-7, with unresolved D. This CDR3 has 13 residues. Trimming removed 2 bases at V and 3 bases at J, with 8 bases between. The germline CDR1 and CDR2 sequences are MNHNY and SVGAGI (reference sequence). CDR3 protein: CASSYGSFYEQYF. In DNA form, the CDR3 reads TGTGCCAGCAGTTACGGCAGTTTCTACGAGCAGTACTTC.

V gene TRBV11-3 combines with J gene TRBJ2-2; 7 positions agree with TRBD1. Germline V lookup: CDR1 SGHNT, CDR2 YENEEA. CDR3 length equals 14 residues. The junction had 6 bases not matched to a gene; V was cut back by 7 bases and J by 4 bases. CDR3 sequence: CASKQGPGTGELFF. In DNA, the CDR3 is TGTGCCAGCAAACAGGGGCCTGGCACCGGGGAGCTGTTTTTT. Variable domain in full (rest from reference TRBV11-3 and TRBJ2-2): EAGVVQSPRYKIIEKKQPVAFWCNPISGHNTLYWYLQNLGQGPELLIRYENEEAVDDSQLPKDRFSAERLKGVDSTLKIQPAELGDSAVYLCASKQGPGTGELFFGEGSRLTVL.

This clone has a single count. The chain carries TRBV28 and TRBJ2-7; D gene uncertain. The germline gives CDR1 MDHEN, CDR2 SYDVKM. V was shortened by 6 bases and J by 7 bases, with 25 bases between the two germline ends. There are 16 residues in the CDR3. This CDR3 reads CASSPALRLTIGEQYF. CDR3 DNA sequence: TGTGCCAGCAGCCCTGCTCTCAGGCTAACCATAGGGGAGCAGTACTTC.

The rearrangement uses TRBV5-1 and TRBJ2-2; 11 positions agree with TRBD2. The CDR3 spans 16 residues. Germline trimming cut 1 base from V and 3 bases from J; bases unmatched to any gene: 2. Looked up from germline, CDR1 is SGHRS and CDR2 is YFSETQ. The CDR3 DNA follows: TGCGCCAGCAGCTTGTTACTAGCGGGAGACACCGGGGAGCTGTTTTTT. It yields the protein CASSLLLAGDTGELFF.

The rearrangement uses TRBV4-1 and TRBJ1-4; tentatively, D is TRBD1 (5 bases). Trimming shortened V by 4 bases and J by 8 bases, and 14 bases separated the two germline ends. CDR1 is MGHRA and CDR2 is YSYEKL in the germline V gene. This CDR3 has 14 amino acids. The CDR3 is CASSLGTPREKLFF. CDR3 DNA: TGCGCCAGCAGCCTGGGGACCCCTCGGGAAAAACTGTTTTTT.

This chain links TRBV4-1 with TRBJ1-1; D uncertain. Germline V CDR1 and CDR2: MGHRA, YSYEKL. Deletions cut 4 bases from V and 1 base from J, with 10 bases between. This CDR3 contains 14 residues. DNA of the CDR3: TGCGCCAGCAGCCTCCGGACGGAGAACACTGAAGCTTTCTTT. Residues: CASSLRTENTEAFF.

The chain uses TRBV28 and TRBJ1-2; a possible D gene is TRBD1 (5 bases). Looked up from germline, CDR1 is MDHEN and CDR2 is SYDVKM. The CDR3 runs to 14 residues. With 7 bases removed from V and 6 bases from J, the gap between germline ends came to 18 bases. CDR3 coding DNA: TGTGCCAGCACTTCGGACACTCATGCGGATGGCTACACCTTC. Its protein product is CASTSDTHADGYTF.

The gene calls are TRBV27 and TRBJ2-3; tentative D call: TRBD1 (6 bases). The CDR3 contains 15 residues. Trimming left V 2 bases short and J 2 bases short, with 11 bases between. CDR1 is MNHEY, CDR2 SMNVEV, per germline (reference sequence). CDR3 DNA: TGTGCCAGCAGTTTAACAAGGGGGACCACAGATACGCAGTATTTT. Its translation is CASSLTRGTTDTQYF.